One sample yielded the 30 T cell receptor beta chains listed below, sequenced in a study of shared clonotypes between healthy human individuals. Clones were read by immunoSEQ multiplex PCR, and TCRdb kept only the in-frame ones, dropping some. The table records around 2,000,000 clones, roughly 95% of them present only once. Specimen: naive CD4+ T cells sorted from blood. The sample's subset: CD45RA+ positively selected. Receptors originate from a man between 18 and 29 years old in good health.

The chain combines TRBV20-1 with TRBJ2-5; a possible D gene is TRBD2 (5 bases). Per germline, CDR1 DFQATT and CDR2 SNEGSKA (reference sequence). V was trimmed by 7 bases and J by 5 bases, leaving 11 bases between them. CDR3 length: 11 amino acids. CDR3 residues: CSVGDRETQYF. CDR3 sequence (DNA): TGCAGTGTCGGGGATAGGGAGACCCAGTACTTC.

This sequence joins TRBV4-1 and TRBJ1-4, with 10 bases matching TRBD1. V shed 2 bases and J 5 bases; nucleotides not matched to a gene: 2. Germline-derived CDR1 and CDR2 are MGHRA and YSYEKL. The CDR3 extends over 15 amino acids. CDR3 DNA sequence: TGCGCCAGCAGCCAATCGGGACAGGGGAATGAAAAACTGTTTTTT. Its protein product is CASSQSGQGNEKLFF.

With respect to this clone: This specimen includes other DNA sequences encoding the same CDR3. This chain connects TRBV7-2 to TRBJ1-1; D is perhaps TRBD1 (5 bases). Germline V gene lookup returns CDR1 SGHTA and CDR2 FQGNSA. The V and J ends lost 3 bases and 1 base respectively, with 6 bases between them. The CDR3 totals 13 residues. The CDR3 DNA reads TGTGCCAGCAGCTTGCAGGGGAACACTGAAGCTTTCTTT. Translating it yields CASSLQGNTEAFF.

The chain carries TRBV4-1 and TRBJ2-1, with D uncertain. The CDR3 is made up of 15 amino acids. CDR1 is MGHRA and CDR2 is YSYEKL in the germline V gene. V lost 0 bases, J lost 4 bases, and 10 bases lay in between. DNA for the CDR3: TGCGCCAGCAGCCAAGAAGGGCCGAATTACAATGAGCAGTTCTTC. It translates to CASSQEGPNYNEQFF.

This clone was seen a single time. For the CDR3, the DNA is TGTGCCAGCAGCCGGGACAGCTACTACGAGCAGTACTTC. This gives the protein CASSRDSYYEQYF. The chain has TRBV5-6 and TRBJ2-7, with 7 nucleotides matching TRBD1. CDR1 and CDR2 from the germline V gene are SGHDT and YYEEEE. The length of the CDR3 is 13 residues. V shed 4 bases, J shed 3 bases, and the junction held 4 bases outside the gene matches.

With respect to this clone: This specimen includes other DNA sequences encoding the same CDR3. V gene TRBV7-8 combines with J gene TRBJ2-5; 7 positions agree with TRBD2. The length of the CDR3 is 13 residues. Germline CDR1 reads SGHVS; CDR2 reads FQNEAQ. The junction had 1 base not matched to a gene; V was cut back by 1 base and J by 5 bases. CDR3 sequence reads: CASSLGGGETQYF. In DNA, the CDR3 is TGTGCCAGCAGCTTAGGGGGAGGGGAGACCCAGTACTTC.

This CDR3 is CAISPDRGQMGELFF. In DNA form, the CDR3 reads TGTGCCATCAGCCCTGACAGGGGGCAAATGGGGGAGCTGTTTTTT. This chain links TRBV10-3 with TRBJ2-2; 10 bases agree with TRBD1. V lost 6 bases to trimming and J lost 8 bases; unmatched junction nucleotides: 9. Germline CDR1 reads ENHRY; CDR2 reads SYGVKD. CDR3 length equals 15 residues.

The rearrangement joins TRBV7-9 to TRBJ2-5, with D unclear. V lost 1 base and J 1 base, leaving 7 bases between the germline ends. CDR3 length: 14 amino acids. The germline V gene has CDR1 SEHNR and CDR2 FQNEAQ (reference sequence). CDR3: CASSLVVFQETQYF. The CDR3 bases are TGTGCCAGCAGCTTAGTTGTTTTCCAAGAGACCCAGTACTTC.

The chain couples TRBV7-2 to TRBJ2-7; D may be TRBD1 (6 bases). Germline CDR1 is SGHTA and CDR2 is FQGNSA. This CDR3 region has 14 residues. Trimming stripped 4 bases from V and 3 bases from J, with 13 bases between. The CDR3 DNA follows: TGTGCCAGCAGCTATAAGACAGGATTCTACGAGCAGTACTTC. Translation: CASSYKTGFYEQYF.

The chain has TRBV6-6 and TRBJ1-5; tentatively, D is TRBD1 (5 bases). CDR3 length: 15 residues. The V gene lost 5 bases and the J gene lost 3 bases, with 14 bases spanning the gap. Germline CDR1 is MNHNY and CDR2 is SVGAGI (reference sequence). CDR3 loop: CASSRDRIANQPQHF. In DNA form, the CDR3 reads TGTGCCAGCAGTCGAGACAGAATAGCCAATCAGCCCCAGCATTTT.

The chain combines TRBV5-1 with TRBJ2-5; D call uncertain. Trimming removed 0 bases from V and 4 bases from J, with 10 bases in between. CDR1 and CDR2 (germline): SGHRS, YFSETQ. This CDR3 has 14 amino acids. CDR3 bases: TGCGCCAGCAGCTTGGAGTCAGTGGGAGAGACCCAGTACTTC. Translation: CASSLESVGETQYF. Looking up the rest from reference TRBV5-1 and TRBJ2-5 gives the full variable domain: KAGVTQTPRYLIKTRGQQVTLSCSPISGHRSVSWYQQTPGQGLQFLFEYFSETQRNKGNFPGRFSGRQFSNSRSEMNVSTLELGDSALYLCASSLESVGETQYFGPGTRLLVL.

This chain connects TRBV28 to TRBJ2-1, with 13 bases matching TRBD2. The trim removed 4 bases at V and 8 bases at J, leaving 5 bases unmatched. CDR1 and CDR2 from the germline V gene are MDHEN and SYDVKM. The CDR3 has 15 residues. The CDR3 DNA is TGTGCCAGCAGTTCAGGACTAGCGGGAGTTGATGAGCAGTTCTTC. Translated, it gives CASSSGLAGVDEQFF.

With regard to this clone: Other DNA sequences in this specimen translate into the identical CDR3. This rearrangement joins TRBV6-5 to TRBJ1-2; 11 bases are shared with TRBD1. Germline V lookup: CDR1 MNHEY, CDR2 SVGAGI. The CDR3 consists of 15 residues. V gave up 5 bases and J gave up 0 bases; unmatched junction bases: 2. The CDR3: CASSPGQGANYGYTF. DNA of the CDR3: TGTGCCAGCAGTCCGGGACAGGGGGCTAACTATGGCTACACCTTC.

This sequence joins TRBV4-1 and TRBJ2-7; 8 nucleotides line up with TRBD2. The V segment lost 6 bases and the J segment 3 bases; nucleotides outside the gene matches: 10. CDR3 length: 15 residues. Per the germline V gene, CDR1 is MGHRA and CDR2 is YSYEKL. CDR3 sequence (DNA): TGCGCCAGCAGTCGGAACTCCGGGACTAGCTACGAGCAGTACTTC. It encodes CASSRNSGTSYEQYF.

The chain couples TRBV6-1 to TRBJ1-6, with D perhaps matching TRBD1 (6 bases). Germline V gene sequence: CDR1 MNHNS, CDR2 SASEGT. V was pared by 3 bases and J by 13 bases, with 16 bases between. There are 14 residues in the CDR3. The chain's CDR3 is CASSDPLNRAPLHF. The CDR3 region has the DNA TGTGCCAGCAGTGACCCCCTAAACAGGGCCCCCCTCCACTTT.

In the case of this clone: The same CDR3 can be traced to other DNA sequences in this sample. V is TRBV10-3 and J is TRBJ1-5; D is undetermined. Trimming took off 3 bases at V and 1 base at J, with 7 bases between the two ends. Germline V gene sequence: CDR1 ENHRY, CDR2 SYGVKD. This CDR3 spans 14 amino acids. CDR3 DNA: TGTGCCATCAGTGAATCCGGGAGCAATCAGCCCCAGCATTTT. This translates into CAISESGSNQPQHF.

The chain joins TRBV10-3 to TRBJ2-6; D gene uncertain. Per germline, CDR1 ENHRY and CDR2 SYGVKD. The CDR3 is 12 amino acids. Trimming cost V 3 bases and J 11 bases, with 8 bases left between them. The CDR3: CAISDEADVLTF. The CDR3 DNA follows: TGTGCCATCAGTGATGAAGCCGACGTCCTGACTTTC.

V gene TRBV15 combines with J gene TRBJ2-3, with TRBD1 as a possible D gene (6 bases). Per germline, CDR1 LNHNV and CDR2 YYDKDF (reference sequence). Trimming removed 1 base from V and 5 bases from J, with 16 bases in between. This CDR3 spans 16 amino acids. The CDR3 nucleotides read TGTGCCACCAGCAGAGTTTCCCAGGGGAAGGGAGATACGCAGTATTTT. Its translation is CATSRVSQGKGDTQYF.

Comment on this clone: At one end the junction does not follow the germline gene, possibly because of a read error. Other DNA sequences in the same sample also yield this CDR3. The chain uses TRBV5-1 and TRBJ2-2, with 7 bases identical to TRBD1. The germline V gene has CDR1 SGHRS and CDR2 YFSETQ. The length of the CDR3 is 16 residues. CDR3 sequence reads: CASSLGTAANTGELFF. As DNA, the CDR3 is TGCGCCAGCAGTTTGGGGACAGCTGCGAACACCGGGGAGCTGTTTTTT.

The chain joins TRBV5-1 to TRBJ1-6, with TRBD1 identical over 8 bases. Looked up from germline, CDR1 is SGHRS and CDR2 is YFSETQ. Losses at the gene ends were 2 bases for V and 0 bases for J; bases not matched to a gene: 1. This CDR3 is built from 16 residues. The CDR3 spells CASSFDRGSYNSPLHF. CDR3 DNA: TGCGCCAGCAGCTTCGACAGGGGCTCCTATAATTCACCCCTCCACTTT.

As for this clone: The sample carries other DNA sequences with the same CDR3. The V and J genes are TRBV5-6 and TRBJ2-7; TRBD1 agrees at 7 bases. From germline, CDR1 is SGHDT and CDR2 YYEEEE. CDR3 size: 15 residues. J lost 0 bases, V lost 0 bases, and 3 bases had no gene match. CDR3 bases: TGTGCCAGCAGCTTGGCAGGGACAGCCTCCTACGAGCAGTACTTC. This encodes CASSLAGTASYEQYF.

In regard to this clone: This may come from a read error, since a much larger clone is one base off. The V and J genes are TRBV5-4 and TRBJ2-2; no firm D call. This CDR3 is built from 13 residues. V lost 4 bases and J 0 bases, leaving 4 bases between the germline ends. Germline assignment: CDR1 SGHNT and CDR2 YYREEE (reference sequence). The CDR3 nucleotides read TGTGCCAGCAGCCAGGCGAACACCGGGGAGCTGTTTTTT. This translates into CASSQANTGELFF.

CDR3 bases: TGCGCCAGCAGCCAAGGGGGGGCCGGGACAGGGCGTTCACCCCTCCACTTT. The encoded protein is CASSQGGAGTGRSPLHF. V is TRBV4-1 and J is TRBJ1-6; 9 positions match TRBD1. The CDR3 consists of 17 residues. Germline lookup yields CDR1 MGHRA and CDR2 YSYEKL. The trim removed 1 base at V and 9 bases at J, leaving 10 bases unmatched.

Remarks on this clone: Other nucleotide sequences in the sample specify the same CDR3. The V call is TRBV5-1, the J call TRBJ2-3; D gene unclear. This CDR3 spans 13 amino acids. Trimming took 2 bases from V and 2 from J, leaving 6 bases between them. Germline loops: CDR1 SGHRS, CDR2 YFSETQ. The CDR3 sequence: CASSLGYTDTQYF. The CDR3 region has the DNA TGCGCCAGCAGCTTAGGGTACACAGATACGCAGTATTTT.

In its sample, this clone was seen once. The chain joins TRBV7-2 to TRBJ2-2, with 7 nucleotides matching TRBD2. From germline, CDR1 is SGHTA and CDR2 FQGNSA. V lost 2 bases and J lost 3; bases outside the gene matches: 9. This CDR3 contains 17 residues. In DNA, the CDR3 is TGTGCCAGCAGCTTATTGTCGTCTAGCGGCCACACCGGGGAGCTGTTTTTT. Translation: CASSLLSSSGHTGELFF.

This sequence joins TRBV11-3 and TRBJ2-7, with D possibly being TRBD1 (5 bases). The V end was cut by 3 bases, the J end by 5 bases, with 11 bases between. Germline loops: CDR1 SGHNT, CDR2 YENEEA. The CDR3 has 13 residues. The CDR3 loop reads CASSLQGRDEQYF. CDR3 coding DNA: TGTGCCAGCAGCTTGCAGGGTAGGGACGAGCAGTACTTC.

The chain couples TRBV4-1 to TRBJ2-1; the D gene is possibly TRBD1 (6 bases). V gave up 1 base and J gave up 3 bases, with 13 bases separating them. CDR3 length: 16 amino acids. Germline CDR1 is MGHRA and CDR2 is YSYEKL. This chain's CDR3 is CASSQGSGRGYNEQFF. CDR3 in DNA: TGCGCCAGCAGCCAAGGATCGGGCAGGGGCTACAATGAGCAGTTCTTC.

This clone was detected only once. Other DNA variants within this sample encode the same CDR3. The chain has TRBV9 and TRBJ2-5; the match to TRBD2 covers 7 bases. V was clipped by 0 bases and J by 3 bases; unmatched bases: 2. Germline assignment: CDR1 SGDLS and CDR2 YYNGEE. The CDR3 has 14 amino acids. The CDR3 coding sequence is TGTGCCAGCAGCGTAGCCGGGGGGAAAGAGACCCAGTACTTC. Encoded protein: CASSVAGGKETQYF.

For this clone: At the DNA level, this CDR3 is encoded by other sequences in the same sample as well. The chain carries TRBV5-1 and TRBJ2-2; 7 positions agree with TRBD1. From germline, CDR1 is SGHRS and CDR2 YFSETQ. The V gene end was trimmed by 1 base and the J gene end by 4 bases; junction bases not matched to a gene: 4. This CDR3 contains 15 residues. The chain's CDR3 is CASSLLPGGTGELFF. CDR3 nucleotide sequence: TGCGCCAGCAGCTTGCTCCCAGGGGGCACCGGGGAGCTGTTTTTT.

The chain links TRBV6-6 to TRBJ2-1; 12 positions match TRBD2. CDR3 length: 16 amino acids. Germline V CDR1 and CDR2: MNHNY, SVGAGI (reference sequence). After removal of 2 bases from V and 10 bases from J, the junction contained 9 bases not matched to a gene. CDR3 coding DNA: TGTGCCAGCAGTTACGGTCTAGCGGGAGGGCCGGGGGAGCAGTTCTTC. Encoded protein: CASSYGLAGGPGEQFF.